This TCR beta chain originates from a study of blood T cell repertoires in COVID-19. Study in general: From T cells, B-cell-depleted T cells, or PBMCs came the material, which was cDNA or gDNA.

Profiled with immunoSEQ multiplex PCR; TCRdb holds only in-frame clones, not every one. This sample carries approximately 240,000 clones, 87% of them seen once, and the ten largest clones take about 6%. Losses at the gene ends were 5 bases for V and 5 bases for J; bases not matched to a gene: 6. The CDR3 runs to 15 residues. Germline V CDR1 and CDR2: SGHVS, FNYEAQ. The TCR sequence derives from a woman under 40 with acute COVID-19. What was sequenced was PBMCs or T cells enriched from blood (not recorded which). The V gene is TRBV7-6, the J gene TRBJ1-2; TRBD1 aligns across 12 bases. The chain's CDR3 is CASSPGTGGSYGYTF. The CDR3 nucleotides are TGTGCCAGCAGCCCGGGGACAGGGGGCTCTTATGGCTACACCTTC.